These 14 T cell receptor beta chains were sequenced from one sample in a study of identical twins. TCRdb ran MiXCR on the 5' RACE reads and lists one entry per CDR3 protein. The sample lists more than 1.5 million distinct CDR3 sequences; about 30% were seen once. Input material: cord blood. These TCRs come from a newborn girl in good health.

The CDR3 loop is CASSSRLATSTDTQYF. The CDR3 nucleotides read TGTGCCAGCAGTTCCCGACTAGCGACTAGCACAGATACGCAGTATTTT. The V and J genes are TRBV6-6 and TRBJ2-3; TRBD2 aligns across 8 bases. Germline assignment: CDR1 MNHNY and CDR2 SVGAGI (reference sequence). The CDR3 runs to 16 residues. The J segment lost 0 bases and the V segment lost 4 bases, leaving 6 bases of the junction unmatched.

V gene TRBV3-1 combines with J gene TRBJ1-5; TRBD1 aligns across 7 bases. The CDR3 sequence is 17 residues long. V shed 1 base, J shed 3 bases, and the junction held 9 bases outside the gene matches. Looked up from germline, CDR1 is LGHDT and CDR2 is YNNKEL (reference sequence). The chain's CDR3 is CASSQGWQTGLNQPQHF. The CDR3 DNA follows: TGTGCCAGCAGCCAAGGGTGGCAGACAGGGCTCAATCAGCCCCAGCATTTT. The whole variable domain, remainder taken from reference TRBV3-1 and TRBJ1-5, is DTAVSQTPKYLVTQMGNDKSIKCEQNLGHDTMYWYKQDSKKFLKIMFSYNNKELIINETVPNRFSPKSPDKAHLNLHINSLELGDSAVYFCASSQGWQTGLNQPQHFGDGTRLSIL.

This chain links TRBV29-1 with TRBJ2-4, with 8 bases fitting TRBD2. In germline, CDR1 is SQVTM, CDR2 ANQGSEA. This CDR3 contains 15 residues. V gave up 6 bases and J gave up 6 bases; unmatched junction bases: 13. CDR3: CSVLRGGRGGNIQYF. DNA of the CDR3: TGCAGCGTCCTTCGGGGGGGCAGGGGTGGAAACATTCAGTACTTC.

This rearrangement joins TRBV10-3 to TRBJ2-3, with 9 bases matching TRBD2. V shed 7 bases and J 3 bases; nucleotides not matched to a gene: 5. This CDR3 has 14 amino acids. Germline V gene sequence: CDR1 ENHRY, CDR2 SYGVKD. The chain's CDR3 is CAITGRGGTDTQYF. CDR3 coding DNA: TGTGCCATCACAGGGCGGGGGGGAACAGATACGCAGTATTTT.

This rearrangement joins TRBV27 to TRBJ2-3, with TRBD1 matching 11 bases. Germline-derived CDR1 and CDR2 are MNHEY and SMNVEV (reference sequence). The V and J ends lost 7 bases and 4 bases, in that order; junction bases with no gene match: 7. The length of the CDR3 is 15 residues. The CDR3 loop is CASTVWTGGADTQYF. In DNA, the CDR3 is TGTGCCAGCACAGTTTGGACAGGGGGCGCAGATACGCAGTATTTT.

The chain combines TRBV21-1 with TRBJ2-7; TRBD1 is the table's D call and was not checked against the DNA. TRBV21-1 is termed a pseudogene. There are 13 residues in the CDR3. The CDR3 DNA sequence: TGTGCCAGCAGCAAAGGGGGAAGGGGAACGCAGTACTTC. It encodes CASSKGGRGTQYF.

This rearrangement joins TRBV20-1 to TRBJ2-7, with no clear D. Trimming left V 5 bases short and J 2 bases short, with 16 bases between. Germline lookup yields CDR1 DFQATT and CDR2 SNEGSKA (reference sequence). The CDR3 extends over 14 amino acids. For the CDR3, the DNA is TGCAGTGCTCCCTCCCCTTGGAACCCCTACGAGCAGTACTTC. Translating it yields CSAPSPWNPYEQYF.

This chain joins TRBV12-5 and TRBJ2-3; 8 nucleotides line up with TRBD2. Germline V gives CDR1 LGHNT, CDR2 FRNRAP. This CDR3 has 16 residues. Unmatched junction bases numbered 8, after V lost 4 bases and J lost 2 bases. CDR3 bases: TGTGCTAGTGGTTCGGGCCGCGGGGGGACCACAGATACGCAGTATTTT. Residues: CASGSGRGGTTDTQYF. The complete variable domain, with remaining parts taken from reference TRBV12-5 and TRBJ2-3, reads DARVTQTPRHKVTEMGQEVTMRCQPILGHNTVFWYRQTMMQGLELLAYFRNRAPLDDSGMPKDRFSAEMPDATLATLKIQPSEPRDSAVYFCASGSGRGGTTDTQYFGPGTRLTVL.

The chain recombines TRBV13 with TRBJ2-5; a possible D gene is TRBD1 (5 bases). The V gene lost 3 bases and the J gene lost 4 bases, with 18 bases spanning the gap. This CDR3 is 16 amino acids long. From germline, CDR1 is PRHDT and CDR2 FYEKMQ (reference sequence). CDR3 sequence reads: CASSFAGKSFGETQYF. CDR3 coding DNA: TGTGCCAGCAGCTTTGCAGGGAAGAGTTTCGGAGAGACCCAGTACTTC. Drawing the rest from reference TRBV13 and TRBJ2-5, the complete variable domain is AAGVIQSPRHLIKEKRETATLKCYPIPRHDTVYWYQQGPGQDPQFLISFYEKMQSDKGSIPDRFSAQQFSDYHSELNMSSLELGDSALYFCASSFAGKSFGETQYFGPGTRLLVL.

The rearrangement links TRBV5-1 to TRBJ2-7; D tentatively fits TRBD1 or TRBD2 (5 bases each). Trimming shortened V by 2 bases and J by 0 bases, and 15 bases separated the two germline ends. The CDR3 totals 16 residues. Germline loops: CDR1 SGHRS, CDR2 YFSETQ. The CDR3, as DNA: TGCGCCAGCAGCTTATTCGGCTTCGGGACCTCCTACGAGCAGTACTTC. It is translated as CASSLFGFGTSYEQYF.

This clonotype has just a few counts. The CDR3: CSASSRGQFF. The CDR3 DNA reads TGCAGTGCTAGTTCCAGGGGTCAGTTCTTC. The chain has TRBV20-1 and TRBJ2-1; possibly TRBD1 for D (6 bases). This CDR3 has 10 amino acids. Trimming cost V 3 bases and J 13 bases, with 10 bases left between them. Germline CDR1 is DFQATT and CDR2 is SNEGSKA (reference sequence).

This clonotype was found a few times. The chain is built from TRBV20-1 and TRBJ2-7; 7 nucleotides line up with TRBD1. The length of the CDR3 is 14 residues. J lost 3 bases, V lost 6 bases, and 11 bases had no gene match. From germline, CDR1 is DFQATT and CDR2 SNEGSKA (reference sequence). Here the CDR3 reads CSAEETGSGYEQYF. The CDR3 DNA follows: TGCAGTGCGGAAGAGACAGGGTCGGGCTACGAGCAGTACTTC.

Points on this clonotype: One end of the junction does not line up with germline, which may come from a read error. The chain couples TRBV29-1 to TRBJ1-1; D remains unclear. The germline CDR1 and CDR2 sequences are SQVTM and ANQGSEA. The CDR3 spans 11 residues. DNA for the CDR3: TGCAGCGTAGCTGTGGGCACTGAGGCTTTCTTT. Translating it yields CSVAVGTEAFF.

In this sample, this clonotype turned up a few times. This chain links TRBV10-3 with TRBJ2-4; 8 nucleotides match TRBD1. Germline CDR1 is ENHRY and CDR2 is SYGVKD. The CDR3 contains 16 residues. The V gene end was trimmed by 3 bases and the J gene end by 6 bases; junction bases not matched to a gene: 10. The CDR3 DNA reads TGTGCCATCAGTGAAGACAGGGGACTTATCGGAAACATTCAGTACTTC. Translation gives CAISEDRGLIGNIQYF.